This T cell receptor (beta chain) was sequenced in a study of T cell responses to AZD1222 COVID-19 vaccine. Here immunoSEQ multiplex PCR was the method, and the copy in TCRdb shows in-frame clones only, minus some. Of some 140,000 clones in the sample, roughly 93% were seen once. Trimming took 1 base from V and 0 from J, leaving 7 bases between them. The CDR3 consists of 15 residues. Germline V gene data show CDR1 as LNHNV and CDR2 as YYDKDF (reference sequence). This material consisted of peripheral blood, taken on day 0 of AZD1222 vaccination. The genes are TRBV15 and TRBJ1-3; D not resolved. This clonotype was sampled from an adult in good health. CDR3 DNA sequence: TGTGCCACCAGCAGAGGAACGAACTCTGGAAACACCATATATTTT. The encoded protein is CATSRGTNSGNTIYF.